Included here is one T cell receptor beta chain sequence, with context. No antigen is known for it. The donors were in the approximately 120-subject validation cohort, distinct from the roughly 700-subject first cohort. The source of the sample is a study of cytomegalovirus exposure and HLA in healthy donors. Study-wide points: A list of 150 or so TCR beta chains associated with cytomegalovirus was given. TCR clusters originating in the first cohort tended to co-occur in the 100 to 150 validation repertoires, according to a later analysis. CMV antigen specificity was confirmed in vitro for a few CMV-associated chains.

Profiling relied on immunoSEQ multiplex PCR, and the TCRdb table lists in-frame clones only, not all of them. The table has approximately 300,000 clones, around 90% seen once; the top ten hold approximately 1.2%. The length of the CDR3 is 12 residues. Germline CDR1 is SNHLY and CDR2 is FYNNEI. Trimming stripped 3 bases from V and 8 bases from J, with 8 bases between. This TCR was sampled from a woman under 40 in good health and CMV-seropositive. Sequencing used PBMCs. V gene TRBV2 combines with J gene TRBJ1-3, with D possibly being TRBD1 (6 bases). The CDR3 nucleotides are TGTGCCAGCAGTGACAGGGGCTACACCATATATTTT. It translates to CASSDRGYTIYF. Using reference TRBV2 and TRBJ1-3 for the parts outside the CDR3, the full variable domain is EPEVTQTPSHQVTQMGQEVILRCVPISNHLYFYWYRQILGQKVEFLVSFYNNEISEKSEIFDDQFSVERPDGSNFTLKIRSTKLEDSAMYFCASSDRGYTIYFGEGSWLTVV.